This TCR beta chain comes out of a study of CXCR3-negative and CXCR3-positive naive CD8 T cells (dated by TCRdb to between 2018 and 2021). Concerning the study at large: In total, approximately 140 million TRB reads were obtained, or roughly 1.5 +/- 0.3 million reads per library. Diversity and physicochemical repertoire analyses covered around 10 donors pooled from two independent experiments. TRBV-TRBJ cluster analysis included naive subsets from several donors and memory cells from 3 donors. Study-wide findings and limitations: Because CXCR3 expression was partially decreased after cryopreservation, freshly isolated PBMCs were used for most assays. TRB CDR3s from CXCR3-positive naive cells showed higher hydrophobicity (lower Kidera factor 4), lower energy, and higher strength and volume indices than CXCR3-negative naive cells. Similar TRBV-TRBJ usage was shown by naive CXCR3-negative and CXCR3-positive cells from the same donor, whereas distinct patterns were shown by memory cells. Comparably high repertoire diversity was found in both naive subsets, whereas much lower repertoire diversity was found in memory CD8+ T cells. Surface CD5, linked to self-reactivity in mice, was comparable between naive subsets; TCR interaction strength was therefore also inferred from TRB CDR3 physicochemical properties.

The CDR3 goes from the cysteine to the phenylalanine over 16 residues. The record lacks a DNA sequence. CDR1 and CDR2 (ENHRY, SYGVKD) derive from the germline V gene. Turning to this clonotype: Its antigen specificity is not known.

Each CD8+ T cell subset was flow-sorted in triplicate, with approximately 300,000 cells per subset placed directly into RLT lysis buffer. Naive CD8+ T cells were defined stringently as CD45RO-CCR7+CD27+CD95- to exclude memory contaminants. Using standard density gradient centrifugation, peripheral blood mononuclear cells were isolated from buffy coats. Naive CXCR3-negative and CXCR3-positive CD8+ T cells were flow-sorted on a FACSAria III. Total RNA was extracted from sorted cells using an RNeasy Mini Kit. The reads were generated on a NextSeq 550. The Human TCR Profiling Kit (MiLaboratory) was used to make UMI-labeled 5' RACE TRB cDNA libraries. cDNA synthesis used the entire amount of extracted RNA, and PCR amplification then used the entire amount of cDNA produced. Libraries were prepared in parallel with an identical number of PCR cycles. Per the authors' processing: About 53,000 +/- 9,400 unique UMI-labeled TRB cDNA molecules per library were extracted with MIGEC and MiXCR, with at least two reads per UMI required. On average, each library contained approximately 40,000 +/- 10,000 functional in-frame TRB CDR3 nucleotide clonotypes without stop codons. After downsampling to 5000 UMI-labeled TRB molecules per sample, diversity metrics, including normalized Shannon-Wiener and Chao1, were computed in VDJtools. For the central five CDR3 residues, VDJtools calculated physicochemical properties weighted by clonotype size, namely interaction energy, strength, volume and Kidera factor 4. Once TCRdb had reprocessed the reads, it stored one entry per CDR3 protein sequence and supplied no DNA. Here the V and J calls rest on TCRdb's processing, not on the authors' analysis. The sample's clone listing holds more than 75,000 distinct CDR3 sequences. The top ten constitute roughly 0.64% of the sample.

The chain is encoded by TRBV10-3 joined to TRBJ2-1. Input material: naive CXCR3+ CD8+ T cells from blood. Taken with the paper, the label for cell subset or site translates to: CD45RO-CCR7+CD27+CD95- naive CD8+ T cells expressing CXCR3 (TNR3+). This sequence originates from a human donor in good health. Some clones in this sample may be carry-over from other donors' samples. The CDR3 region has the sequence CAIRLRETASYNEQFF.